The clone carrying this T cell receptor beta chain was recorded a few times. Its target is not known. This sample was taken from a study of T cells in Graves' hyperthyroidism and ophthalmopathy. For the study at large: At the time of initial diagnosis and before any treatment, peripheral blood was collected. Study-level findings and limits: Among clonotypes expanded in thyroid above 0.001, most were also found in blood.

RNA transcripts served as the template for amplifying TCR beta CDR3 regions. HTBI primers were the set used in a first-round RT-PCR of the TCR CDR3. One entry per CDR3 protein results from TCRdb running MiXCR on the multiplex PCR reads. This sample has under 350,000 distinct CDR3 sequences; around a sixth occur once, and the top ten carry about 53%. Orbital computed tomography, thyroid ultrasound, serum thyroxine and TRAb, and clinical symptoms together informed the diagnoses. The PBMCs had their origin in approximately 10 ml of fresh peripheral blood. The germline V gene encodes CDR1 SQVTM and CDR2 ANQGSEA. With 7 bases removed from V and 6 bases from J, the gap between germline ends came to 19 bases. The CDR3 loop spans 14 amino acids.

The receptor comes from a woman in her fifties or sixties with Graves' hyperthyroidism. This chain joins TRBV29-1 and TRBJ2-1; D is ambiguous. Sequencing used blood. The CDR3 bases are TGCAGCGGGATCGGGCAGGCCGAAAGCAATGAGCAGTTCTTC. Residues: CSGIGQAESNEQFF.